This T cell receptor beta chain derives from a study of shared clonotypes between healthy human individuals. About the research overall: The study used three CD4 naive, three CD4 memory, two CD8 naive and one CD8 memory plate per donor.

Healthy and HIV-negative, the adult donors had no recent acute infections or vaccinations. From CD4+ cells came CD45RA+ naive and CD45RA-negative memory subsets. V gave up 5 bases and J gave up 3 bases; unmatched junction bases: 12. The germline gives CDR1 SEHNR, CDR2 FQNEAQ (reference sequence). The CDR3 sequence is 17 residues long. The protocol was immunoSEQ multiplex PCR, while the TCRdb copy is restricted to in-frame clones and leaves out a portion. Of nearly 1 million clones in the sample, more than 75% were seen once. The V and J genes are TRBV7-9 and TRBJ2-2, with 7 bases aligning to TRBD2. Sequencing was done on a sample of memory CD4+ T cells sorted from blood. Subset denoted: CD45RA-negative fraction. The receptor comes from a man aged 18 to 29 in good health. DNA of the CDR3: TGTGCCAGCAGCCCACGCGGGGCGGGAGCCGACACCGGGGAGCTGTTTTTT. This encodes CASSPRGAGADTGELFF.